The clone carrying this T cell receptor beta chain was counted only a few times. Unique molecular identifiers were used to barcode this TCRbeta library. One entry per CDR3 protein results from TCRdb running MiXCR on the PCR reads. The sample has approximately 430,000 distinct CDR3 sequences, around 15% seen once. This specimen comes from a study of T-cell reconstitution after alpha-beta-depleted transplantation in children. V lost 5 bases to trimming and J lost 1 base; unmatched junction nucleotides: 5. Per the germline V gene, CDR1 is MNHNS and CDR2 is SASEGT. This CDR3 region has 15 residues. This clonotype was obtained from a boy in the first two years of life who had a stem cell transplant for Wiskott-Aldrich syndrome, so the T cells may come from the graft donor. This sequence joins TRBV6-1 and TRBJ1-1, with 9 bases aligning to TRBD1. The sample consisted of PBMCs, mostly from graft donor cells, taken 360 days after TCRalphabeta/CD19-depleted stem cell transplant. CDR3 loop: CASSTGGLGNTEAFF. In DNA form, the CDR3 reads TGTGCCAGCAGTACAGGGGGCCTAGGGAACACTGAAGCTTTCTTT.